Listed below are T cell receptor beta chains from one sample, sequenced in a study of blood T cells in healthy people across ages. TCRdb reprocessed the 5' RACE reads via MiXCR and lists one record per CDR3 protein. The sample shows 1.5 million to 2 million distinct CDR3 sequences, 30% to 40% of them seen only once. The sequenced material came from blood. The receptors were sampled from a woman aged 25 to 39 in good health. The CDR3 runs from the conserved cysteine through the conserved F or W. Each record gives: D gene, clone size, V gene, J gene, CDR3 DNA, CDR3 protein. A D gene is named only where the DNA matches it firmly. For some rows the clone size is stated as once, few or many, or as a class when expanded; others skip it.

d_call: .
clone_size: few
v_call: TRBV27
j_call: TRBJ2-5
cdr3_nt: TGTGCCAGCAGTTCCCTGACGGGGCTGCAAGAGACCCAGTACTTC
cdr3_aa: CASSSLTGLQETQYF

d_call: .
clone_size: few
v_call: TRBV11-2
j_call: TRBJ2-1
cdr3_nt: TGTGCCAGCAGCTATGATCCGGACATTTACAATGAGCAGTTCTTC
cdr3_aa: CASSYDPDIYNEQFF

d_call: TRBD2
clone_size: .
v_call: TRBV2
j_call: TRBJ2-3
cdr3_nt: TGTGCCAGCAGTGTTTCGGCTAGCGGGATCACGGATACGCAGTATTTT
cdr3_aa: CASSVSASGITDTQYF

d_call: TRBD1
clone_size: once
v_call: TRBV2
j_call: TRBJ1-1
cdr3_nt: TGTGCCATCAACAGGGGGGTGAACACTGAAGCTTTCTTT
cdr3_aa: CAINRGVNTEAFF

d_call: .
clone_size: .
v_call: TRBV27
j_call: TRBJ1-1
cdr3_nt: TGTGCCGGCAGTTTATACGGGACGATGAACACTGAAGCTTTCTTT
cdr3_aa: CAGSLYGTMNTEAFF

d_call: TRBD1
clone_size: few
v_call: TRBV20-1
j_call: TRBJ2-5
cdr3_nt: TGCAGTGCTAGAGTTGACCAGGGGGCGGGTTTCTTTGAGACCCAGTACTTC
cdr3_aa: CSARVDQGAGFFETQYF

d_call: .
clone_size: few
v_call: TRBV6-6
j_call: TRBJ2-1
cdr3_nt: TGTGCCAGCACCGAGGACAGTTACAATGAGCAGTTCTTC
cdr3_aa: CASTEDSYNEQFF

d_call: .
clone_size: many
v_call: TRBV29-1
j_call: TRBJ1-2
cdr3_nt: TGCAGCGTTGAGGGCGAACAGGGTAGACGGTCGGACTATGGCTACACCTTC
cdr3_aa: CSVEGEQGRRSDYGYTF

d_call: .
clone_size: .
v_call: TRBV6-5
j_call: TRBJ1-4
cdr3_nt: TGTGCCAGCAGTTACTCGAGTTTTTCGGGTCGGCTGTTTTTT
cdr3_aa: CASSYSSFSGRLFF

d_call: .
clone_size: .
v_call: TRBV29-1
j_call: TRBJ2-2
cdr3_nt: TGCAGCGTTAGGGGAACGAACACCGGGGAGCTGTTTTTT
cdr3_aa: CSVRGTNTGELFF

d_call: .
clone_size: .
v_call: TRBV5-1
j_call: TRBJ2-1
cdr3_nt: TGCGCCAGCAGCTTGGCCAGGCAGGGTCTGTACAATGAGCAGTTCTTC
cdr3_aa: CASSLARQGLYNEQFF

d_call: TRBD1
clone_size: .
v_call: TRBV4-1
j_call: TRBJ2-1
cdr3_nt: TGCGCCGGCAGCCAAGAGAGGGGGCCTAGCTCCTACAATGAGCAGTTCTTC
cdr3_aa: CAGSQERGPSSYNEQFF

d_call: .
clone_size: .
v_call: TRBV6-5
j_call: TRBJ2-7
cdr3_nt: TGTGCCAGCAGTGAACGGGACGCAGCCTACGAGCAGTACTTC
cdr3_aa: CASSERDAAYEQYF

d_call: .
clone_size: .
v_call: TRBV2
j_call: TRBJ2-1
cdr3_nt: TGTGCCAGCAGTGCCCTCTTTGAGAATGAGCAGTTCTTC
cdr3_aa: CASSALFENEQFF

d_call: .
clone_size: .
v_call: TRBV25-1
j_call: TRBJ2-7
cdr3_nt: TGTGCCAGCAGCCGGGGCATGCAGGGGTACGAGCAGTACTTC
cdr3_aa: CASSRGMQGYEQYF

d_call: .
clone_size: few
v_call: TRBV15
j_call: TRBJ2-1
cdr3_nt: TGTGCCACCAGCCGCGAAAGGGGGTACGGGAATGAGCAGTTCTTC
cdr3_aa: CATSRERGYGNEQFF

d_call: .
clone_size: .
v_call: TRBV2
j_call: TRBJ2-7
cdr3_nt: TGTGCCAGCAGTGAATACCCAGGGCTGGGAGACGAGCAGTACTTC
cdr3_aa: CASSEYPGLGDEQYF

d_call: .
clone_size: .
v_call: TRBV20-1
j_call: TRBJ1-5
cdr3_nt: TGCAGTGCCCTGGGCGGCCGCAATCAGCCCCAGCATTTT
cdr3_aa: CSALGGRNQPQHF

d_call: TRBD1
clone_size: .
v_call: TRBV6-5
j_call: TRBJ2-5
cdr3_nt: TGTGCCAGCCTTACCCGAACAGGGGCCGCCCCCATTCAAGAGACCCAGTACTTC
cdr3_aa: CASLTRTGAAPIQETQYF

d_call: TRBD1
clone_size: few
v_call: TRBV28
j_call: TRBJ1-4
cdr3_nt: TGTGCCAGCAGCACCTCCGGGACAGTTAATGAAAAACTGTTTTTT
cdr3_aa: CASSTSGTVNEKLFF